This TCR beta chain originates from a study of T cells in Graves' hyperthyroidism and ophthalmopathy. The source material, RNA transcripts, was used to amplify TCR beta CDR3 regions. The HTBI primer set drove a first-round RT-PCR of the TCR CDR3. In TCRdb, the multiplex PCR reads were re-called with MiXCR into one record per CDR3 protein. The sample consists of under 450,000 distinct CDR3 sequences, around an eighth of them appearing once. Patients were excluded because of uncontrolled infection, other autoimmune disease, pregnancy or lactation. The CDR3 loop spans 19 amino acids. From germline, CDR1 is SGHDN and CDR2 FVKESK. V trimming: 6 bases; J trimming: 0 bases; junction bases outside the gene matches: 14.

The chain carries TRBV14 and TRBJ2-6; TRBD1 matches at 7 bases. The TCR comes from a man aged 25 to 40 with Graves' hyperthyroidism that later progressed to Graves' ophthalmopathy. Input material: blood. CDR3: CASSQNFGTVASGANVLTF. CDR3 DNA: TGTGCCAGCAGTCAAAATTTCGGGACAGTGGCCTCTGGGGCCAACGTCCTGACTTTC.